Presented here are 11 T cell receptor beta chains from one specimen sequenced in a study of regulatory T cells in long-lasting Graves disease (dated by TCRdb to the early 2020s). The library came from multiplex PCR. Sequencing used an Illumina HiSeq 4000. CDR3 regions were amplified by Arm-PCR with iRepertoire HTBI primers to construct TCR beta libraries. TCRdb trimmed public reads at Q25 via fastp, called clones via MiXCR and kept in-frame beta chains. Each CDR3 protein appears once, grouped with its most common genes and DNA. The sample table holds around 460,000 distinct CDR3 sequences, of which around a fifth were seen once. Of the sample, around 12% is held by the ten largest clones. The time point label on this specimen signifies: persistent/refractory GD, antithyroid drugs over 5 years with positive TRAb. For both TCR sequencing and RNA sequencing, RNA was extracted from PBMCs in TRIzol. The sequencing used peripheral blood mononuclear cells (PBMCs), collected when the disease was refractory, from a patient treated with antithyroid drugs. These receptors all come from a female donor with Graves disease.

This clonotype was seen many times. The CDR3 DNA reads as TGTGCCAGCAGTTTACTAGCGGGAGGCGAGCAGTACTTC. Translating gives CASSLLAGGEQYF. The chain is built from TRBV28 and TRBJ2-7, with TRBD2 identical over 11 bases. The CDR3 has 13 amino acids. Looked up from germline, CDR1 is MDHEN and CDR2 is SYDVKM. V was clipped by 2 bases and J by 6 bases; unmatched bases: 0.

This rearrangement joins TRBV19 to TRBJ2-1, with TRBD2 identical over 16 bases. CDR3 length: 15 amino acids. Trimming at V came to 5 bases and at J to 14 bases, leaving 9 bases not matched to a gene. Germline V gene sequence: CDR1 LNHDA, CDR2 SQIVND (reference sequence). As DNA, the CDR3 is TGTGCCAGTAGTGCCGGGACTAGCGGGGGGGCCTGGGAGTTCTTC. Translated: CASSAGTSGGAWEFF.

This rearrangement joins TRBV28 to TRBJ2-1; possibly TRBD1 for D (6 bases). The CDR3 runs 16 residues. The germline V gene encodes CDR1 MDHEN and CDR2 SYDVKM. Deletions cut 1 base from V and 2 bases from J, with 12 bases between. CDR3 nucleotide sequence: TGTGCCAGCAGTTTATATATAGGGGGAACCTACAATGAGCAGTTCTTC. It translates to CASSLYIGGTYNEQFF.

This clonotype was seen a handful of times. The chain links TRBV4-3 to TRBJ1-1; the D is unclear. The CDR3 sequence is 15 residues long. Between the trimmed V and J ends, which lost 1 base and 6 bases, there was a span of 15 bases. Germline values: CDR1 LGHNA, CDR2 YSLEER. The CDR3 DNA reads as TGCGCCAGCAGCCAAGTGGGCCCGAAGGGAGCTGAAGCTTTCTTT. Its translation is CASSQVGPKGAEAFF.

The chain links TRBV30 to TRBJ2-6; no clear D gene. Per the germline V gene, CDR1 is GTSNPN and CDR2 is SVGIG (reference sequence). V was cut by 0 bases and J by 2 bases, with 8 bases left in between. The CDR3 covers 15 residues. The CDR3 DNA reads TGTGCCTGGAGTGTACGGGTGACTGGGGCCAACGTCCTGACTTTC. This sequence encodes CAWSVRVTGANVLTF.

This clonotype has a count of ten or more. This sequence joins TRBV28 and TRBJ1-4; 10 bases map to TRBD1. V was clipped by 4 bases and J by 5 bases; unmatched bases: 7. This CDR3 region has 16 residues. Germline V gives CDR1 MDHEN, CDR2 SYDVKM. CDR3 protein: CASSSDRGFPNEKLFF. CDR3 nucleotides: TGTGCCAGCAGTTCGGACAGGGGGTTTCCAAATGAAAAACTGTTTTTT.

This clonotype has ten or more counts. This chain connects TRBV11-2 to TRBJ1-1; D gene uncertain. The CDR3 is 16 residues long. V lost 2 bases to trimming and J lost 0 bases, with 13 bases between them. Germline CDR1 reads SGHAT; CDR2 reads FQNNGV. The CDR3 nucleotides are TGTGCCAGCAGCTTAACAGTCCGGTTACTGAACACTGAAGCTTTCTTT. Translated: CASSLTVRLLNTEAFF.

In this sample, this clonotype turned up many times. One end of the junction is discordant with germline, which a read error may explain. The rearrangement uses TRBV7-7 and TRBJ2-7; D is unclear. CDR3 length equals 15 residues. Looked up from germline, CDR1 is SSHAT and CDR2 is FNYEAQ (reference sequence). CDR3 protein: CASSRSAFMTYEQYF. The DNA for the CDR3 is TGTGCTAGCAGCCGATCGGCGTTTATGACCTACGAGCAGTACTTC.

The chain links TRBV19 to TRBJ1-6, with D perhaps TRBD1 (5 bases). The CDR3 consists of 17 residues. V was cut by 5 bases and J by 5 bases, with 19 bases left in between. From germline, CDR1 is LNHDA and CDR2 SQIVND (reference sequence). The CDR3 coding sequence is TGTGCCAGTAGTCTTAGGACCGGGACGAAAGATAATTCACCCCTCCACTTT. Translation gives CASSLRTGTKDNSPLHF.

Ten or more counts support this clonotype. The rearrangement uses TRBV10-3 and TRBJ2-2; D unclear. The V gene lost 6 bases and the J gene lost 3 bases, with 8 bases spanning the gap. The germline CDR1 and CDR2 sequences are ENHRY and SYGVKD. CDR3 length equals 13 residues. The CDR3 sequence is CAISGPHTGELFF. For the CDR3, the DNA is TGTGCCATCAGCGGGCCCCACACCGGGGAGCTGTTTTTT.

This clonotype was seen a few times. The chain carries TRBV5-1 and TRBJ1-1; 9 positions agree with TRBD1. V shed 3 bases and J 3 bases; nucleotides not matched to a gene: 0. This CDR3 comprises 13 residues. From germline, CDR1 is SGHRS and CDR2 YFSETQ. This CDR3 is CASSWDRDTEAFF. In DNA, the CDR3 is TGCGCCAGCAGCTGGGACAGGGACACTGAAGCTTTCTTT. The complete variable domain, with remaining parts taken from reference TRBV5-1 and TRBJ1-1, reads KAGVTQTPRYLIKTRGQQVTLSCSPISGHRSVSWYQQTPGQGLQFLFEYFSETQRNKGNFPGRFSGRQFSNSRSEMNVSTLELGDSALYLCASSWDRDTEAFFGQGTRLTVV.